These 6 T cell receptor beta chains were sequenced from one sample in a study of T cells expressing NK-cell markers. One entry per CDR3 protein, without DNA, is what TCRdb gives after re-calling the 5' RACE reads. The sample totals hundreds of thousands of distinct CDR3 sequences; its top ten clones hold about 4.2%. The sample was blood T cells: a sorted CD56 or NKG2C T cell subset, CD4+ or CD8+ T cells, or bulk PBMC T cells (not recorded which). Receptors originate from a woman between 18 and 75 years old in good health.

The rearrangement uses TRBV20-1 and TRBJ2-5; as DNA is missing, the TRBD2 call by TCRdb cannot be tested. Germline lookup yields CDR1 DFQATT and CDR2 SNEGSKA (reference sequence). The CDR3 is 13 residues long. The chain's CDR3 is CSASTRTPETQYF.

V usage is TRBV5-1 and J usage is TRBJ1-5. CDR3 length: 15 residues. Germline loops: CDR1 SGHRS, CDR2 YFSETQ. This CDR3 is CASSLEGQNNQPQHF.

The chain is built from TRBV14 and TRBJ2-2; the D call from TCRdb, TRBD1, cannot be confirmed without DNA. This CDR3 is built from 16 residues. In germline, CDR1 is SGHDN, CDR2 FVKESK. The CDR3: CASSQTGGLNTGELFF.

The CDR3: CSVRATGSNEQFF. The chain joins TRBV29-1 to TRBJ2-1; the TCRdb D gene call, TRBD1, has no DNA to confirm it. The CDR3 contains 13 residues. Germline lookup yields CDR1 SQVTM and CDR2 ANQGSEA.

The V gene is TRBV5-4, the J gene TRBJ2-3; TCRdb indicates TRBD1, and absent DNA this call remains unverified. Germline CDR1 SGHNT, CDR2 YYREEE (reference sequence). The CDR3 has 15 amino acids. This chain's CDR3 is CASSPGTSGTDTQYF.

The rearrangement uses TRBV6-4 and TRBJ2-3; the TCRdb call, TRBD2, lacks DNA for checking. CDR3 length: 17 residues. CDR1 MRHNA and CDR2 SNTAGT come from the germline V gene. CDR3 amino acids: CASSVLFSSGSTDTQYF.